The 15 T cell receptor beta chains in this list originate from one sample, sequenced in a study of identical twins (dated by TCRdb to the mid-2010s). Library creation used 5' RACE. Sequencing relied on an Illumina HiSeq 2000. TCRdb took the public reads, trimmed them with fastp at Q25, ran MiXCR for clone calling and kept in-frame beta chains. Identical CDR3 protein sequences are pooled into one entry, listed with their most common genes and DNA. For this sample the table gives 410,000 or so distinct CDR3 sequences, of which around 18% were detected only once. Less than 15% of the sample rests with the top ten. The sample was naive T cells sorted from blood. Explained via the paper, the cell subset or site label denotes: cells isolated with a human naive T-cell isolation kit. These receptors came from a man aged 50 to 60 in good health.

A few counts support this clonotype. Possible read error: a much larger clone is one base away. V gene TRBV7-2 combines with J gene TRBJ2-1, with D uncertain. The length of the CDR3 is 12 residues. V lost 3 bases and J lost 4, with 4 bases in between. Germline CDR1 and CDR2: SGHTA and FQGNSA. Here the CDR3 reads CASSFIYNEQFF. The CDR3 region has the DNA TGTGCCAGCAGCTTCATTTACAATGAGCAGTTCTTC.

The chain combines TRBV6-4 with TRBJ2-1; 7 bases line up with TRBD1. J gave up 5 bases and V 2 bases, and 3 bases lay outside the gene matches. Germline assignment: CDR1 MRHNA and CDR2 SNTAGT. This CDR3 comprises 14 residues. The CDR3 nucleotides are TGTGCCAGCAGTGACCAGACAGGGAACAATGAGCAGTTCTTC. Its protein product is CASSDQTGNNEQFF.

The chain carries TRBV20-1 and TRBJ2-4; a possible D gene is TRBD2 (6 bases). The length of the CDR3 is 19 residues. The germline V and J ends were trimmed by 2 bases and 0 bases, with 23 bases remaining between them. The germline V gene has CDR1 DFQATT and CDR2 SNEGSKA (reference sequence). The CDR3 DNA follows: TGCAGTGCTAGAAGATCACCGGGAGCCGCTTCCCTAGCCAAAAACATTCAGTACTTC. Translating gives CSARRSPGAASLAKNIQYF.

This clonotype was counted many times. The chain employs TRBV9 and TRBJ2-1, with 13 bases lining up with TRBD2. This CDR3 spans 17 amino acids. The V segment lost 4 bases and the J segment 7 bases; nucleotides outside the gene matches: 11. Germline CDR1 SGDLS, CDR2 YYNGEE. Here the CDR3 DNA reads TGTGCCAGCAGCACCCGACTAGCGGGAGGCCCCACGAATGAGCAGTTCTTC. This encodes CASSTRLAGGPTNEQFF. The complete variable domain, with remaining parts taken from reference TRBV9 and TRBJ2-1, reads DSGVTQTPKHLITATGQRVTLRCSPRSGDLSVYWYQQSLDQGLQFLIQYYNGEERAKGNILERFSAQQFPDLHSELNLSSLELGDSALYFCASSTRLAGGPTNEQFFGPGTRLTVL.

This clonotype was detected many times. The J gene is TRBJ2-1, the V gene TRBV7-8, with D perhaps given as TRBD1 or TRBD2 (5 bases each). V gave up 5 bases and J gave up 8 bases, with 13 bases separating them. CDR3 length: 13 amino acids. Germline V gene sequence: CDR1 SGHVS, CDR2 FQNEAQ. For the CDR3, the DNA is TGTGCCAGCAGCCCGGGGCTGGGGTATGAGCAGTTCTTC. It specifies CASSPGLGYEQFF.

The J gene is TRBJ2-5, the V gene TRBV5-1; 8 bases match TRBD2. Germline V gene sequence: CDR1 SGHRS, CDR2 YFSETQ. This CDR3 is 15 amino acids long. V shed 0 bases, J shed 5 bases, and the junction held 6 bases outside the gene matches. CDR3 sequence (DNA): TGCGCCAGCAGCTTGGACGGGAGGGCAGCGGAGACCCAGTACTTC. Its protein is CASSLDGRAAETQYF.

The J gene is TRBJ2-1, the V gene TRBV5-1, with TRBD1 matching over 9 bases. The V and J ends lost 4 bases and 12 bases, in that order; junction bases with no gene match: 2. The CDR3 length is 11 residues. Germline V lookup: CDR1 SGHRS, CDR2 YFSETQ. CDR3 region: CASSLGQGQFF. CDR3 nucleotides: TGCGCCAGCAGCCTGGGACAGGGGCAGTTCTTC.

This clonotype came up a few times. This chain uses TRBV6-2 or TRBV6-3 with TRBJ1-1; TRBD1 matches 9 bases. Germline lookup yields CDR1 MNHEY and CDR2 SVGEGT. Trimming cost V 4 bases and J 2 bases; bases outside gene matches: 5. The length of the CDR3 is 15 residues. The CDR3 bases are TGTGCCAGCAGTTTTGAGGGACAGGGTAACACTGAAGCTTTCTTT. Translation gives CASSFEGQGNTEAFF.

The rearrangement links TRBV4-2 to TRBJ2-2, with TRBD2 identical over 9 bases. V shed 1 base and J 2 bases; nucleotides not matched to a gene: 8. Per germline, CDR1 LGHNA and CDR2 YNFKEQ. The CDR3 sequence is 18 residues long. The CDR3 protein is CASSQGIAGDFNTGELFF. CDR3 DNA sequence: TGTGCCAGCAGCCAAGGGATAGCGGGGGACTTTAACACCGGGGAGCTGTTTTTT.

The DNA of the CDR3 is TGTGCCAGCAGCGTAGAATCCACTAGCTGGGGTACGCAGTATTTT. Its translation: CASSVESTSWGTQYF. The chain employs TRBV9 and TRBJ2-3, with D maybe TRBD2 (6 bases). The V gene's germline CDR1 is SGDLS and CDR2 YYNGEE. The CDR3 sequence is 15 residues long. V lost 0 bases and J 8 bases, leaving 16 bases between the germline ends.

In this sample, this clonotype turned up many times. This chain connects TRBV13 to TRBJ2-7; 9 bases map to TRBD2. Looked up from germline, CDR1 is PRHDT and CDR2 is FYEKMQ (reference sequence). The CDR3 covers 12 residues. The CDR3 DNA reads TGTGCAGTAGCGGGGGCCTTTGGGGAGCAGTACTTC. It translates to CAVAGAFGEQYF.

This rearrangement joins TRBV28 to TRBJ2-2, with D perhaps matching TRBD1 (9 bases). This CDR3 is built from 18 residues. The V end was cut by 3 bases, the J end by 4 bases, with 21 bases between. Germline V gives CDR1 MDHEN, CDR2 SYDVKM. CDR3 DNA sequence: TGTGCCAGCAGTTTTGGGACAGGGTTAGCGGGACGCACCGGGGAGCTGTTTTTT. Translation: CASSFGTGLAGRTGELFF.

This clonotype was seen a handful of times. V gene TRBV5-4 combines with J gene TRBJ2-5, with TRBD2 as a possible D gene (5 bases). CDR1 SGHNT and CDR2 YYREEE come from the germline V gene (reference sequence). The V and J ends lost 4 bases and 7 bases respectively, with 20 bases between them. The CDR3 extends over 15 amino acids. The DNA for the CDR3 is TGTGCCAGCAGCCCCAGAGCGGATTTCTCATCGACCCAGTACTTC. Translation gives CASSPRADFSSTQYF.

This clonotype was picked up many times. The rearrangement joins TRBV5-5 to TRBJ2-1, with a possible D match to TRBD2 (6 bases). Germline V gives CDR1 SGHKS, CDR2 YYEKEE (reference sequence). V was pared by 0 bases and J by 4 bases, with 11 bases between. This CDR3 has 15 residues. In nucleotides, the CDR3 is TGTGCCAGCAGCTTGGAAGGAGGGCCGTACAATGAGCAGTTCTTC. This codes for CASSLEGGPYNEQFF.

This clonotype has just a few counts. V is TRBV20-1 and J is TRBJ1-2; 8 nucleotides align to TRBD1. Per germline, CDR1 DFQATT and CDR2 SNEGSKA (reference sequence). The CDR3 loop spans 14 amino acids. V dropped 1 base and J dropped 5; count of bases not matched to a gene: 6. The CDR3 loop is CSARVDRVAYGYTF. CDR3 DNA sequence: TGCAGTGCTAGAGTGGACAGGGTGGCGTATGGCTACACCTTC.